These 15 T cell receptor beta chains were sequenced from one sample in a study of blood T cell repertoires in COVID-19. The data were produced by immunoSEQ multiplex PCR, yet TCRdb's version contains in-frame clones alone and is incomplete. The sample holds about 140,000 clones, 80% to 90% seen once. What was sequenced was PBMCs or T cells enriched from blood (not recorded which). These receptors were collected from a woman aged 50 to 65 with acute COVID-19.

The table lists this clone with many counts. This chain uses TRBV5-1 with TRBJ2-7; 13 bases are shared with TRBD2. The CDR3 is 15 residues long. Losses at the gene ends were 3 bases for V and 3 bases for J; bases not matched to a gene: 3. Germline V lookup: CDR1 SGHRS, CDR2 YFSETQ. CDR3 amino acids: CASSSLAGGGYEQYF. CDR3 coding DNA: TGCGCCAGCAGCTCACTAGCGGGAGGGGGCTACGAGCAGTACTTC.

The chain uses TRBV7-9 and TRBJ2-4; 7 nucleotides agree with TRBD2. Germline-derived CDR1 and CDR2 are SEHNR and FQNEAQ (reference sequence). Losses at the gene ends were 5 bases for V and 0 bases for J; bases not matched to a gene: 10. This CDR3 comprises 17 residues. The CDR3 spells CASSPARGGIAKNIQYF. CDR3 nucleotides: TGTGCCAGCAGCCCTGCCCGGGGAGGGATAGCCAAAAACATTCAGTACTTC.

This clone was observed at least ten times. The gene calls are TRBV4-2 and TRBJ2-3; unclear D gene. This CDR3 region has 16 residues. V lost 1 base and J lost 0, with 11 bases in between. Germline V gene data show CDR1 as LGHNA and CDR2 as YNFKEQ. In DNA, the CDR3 is TGTGCCAGCAGCCAAGGATGGAGCGCTAGCACAGATACGCAGTATTTT. Encoded protein: CASSQGWSASTDTQYF.

As DNA, the CDR3 is TGTGCCAGCGGGGACCGCAGGGGAGCTAACTATGGCTACACCTTC. Amino acid sequence: CASGDRRGANYGYTF. V gene TRBV6-6 combines with J gene TRBJ1-2, with D perhaps TRBD1 (6 bases). Between the trimmed V and J ends, which lost 8 bases and 0 bases, there was a span of 16 bases. Germline V gene sequence: CDR1 MNHNY, CDR2 SVGAGI (reference sequence). The CDR3 covers 15 residues.

The DNA of the CDR3 is TGTGCCAGCAGCTTATACTCGCAGGGAATTTCTAACTATGGCTACACCTTC. This codes for CASSLYSQGISNYGYTF. The chain carries TRBV7-2 and TRBJ1-2, with D possibly matching TRBD1 (5 bases). The CDR3 runs 17 residues. Germline-derived CDR1 and CDR2 are SGHTA and FQGNSA. V shed 2 bases and J shed 0 bases, with 16 bases lying between them.

This clone appeared a single time. The chain joins TRBV7-9 to TRBJ2-1; 10 nucleotides agree with TRBD2. Trimming at V came to 4 bases and at J to 9 bases, leaving 3 bases not matched to a gene. CDR1 and CDR2 (germline): SEHNR, FQNEAQ (reference sequence). The CDR3 extends over 13 amino acids. The CDR3 nucleotides are TGTGCCAGCAGCTCGGGACTAGCGAGTGAGCAGTTCTTC. This sequence encodes CASSSGLASEQFF.

The gene calls are TRBV6-5 and TRBJ2-7; maybe TRBD2 (6 bases). This CDR3 is built from 13 residues. Germline CDR1 MNHEY, CDR2 SVGAGI. Trimming removed 7 bases from V and 5 bases from J, with 15 bases in between. As DNA, the CDR3 is TGTGCCAGCAACCCTAGCGAGCCCGACGAGCAGTACTTC. It translates to CASNPSEPDEQYF.

This chain uses TRBV7-2 with TRBJ2-5; 12 bases are shared with TRBD2. Germline lookup yields CDR1 SGHTA and CDR2 FQGNSA. Unmatched junction bases numbered 5, after V lost 5 bases and J lost 1 base. The CDR3 spans 16 residues. The CDR3 DNA sequence: TGTGCCAGCAGCCAACGACTAGCGGGAGCCCAAGAGACCCAGTACTTC. Translation: CASSQRLAGAQETQYF. Supplemented by reference TRBV7-2 and TRBJ2-5, the full variable domain reads GAGVSQSPSNKVTEKGKDVELRCDPISGHTALYWYRQSLGQGLEFLIYFQGNSAPDKSGLPSDRFSAERTGGSVSTLTIQRTQQEDSAVYLCASSQRLAGAQETQYFGPGTRLLVL.

This rearrangement joins TRBV18 to TRBJ1-2, with D perhaps matching TRBD1 (5 bases). Germline loops: CDR1 KGHSH, CDR2 LQKENI. The V end lost 3 bases, the J end lost 5 bases, and 16 bases lay between the germline ends. The CDR3 has 15 amino acids. DNA of the CDR3: TGTGCCAGCTCACCCGAGACAGACCCGATTTATGGCTACACCTTC. Amino acids: CASSPETDPIYGYTF.

The table lists this clone with a count of one. The V call is TRBV13, the J call TRBJ1-1; a weak D match, TRBD1 (6 bases). Between the trimmed V and J ends, which lost 5 bases and 3 bases, there was a span of 13 bases. Looked up from germline, CDR1 is PRHDT and CDR2 is FYEKMQ (reference sequence). This CDR3 is built from 14 residues. Here the CDR3 DNA reads TGTGCCAGCAGCACAGGGAAGGGATACACTGAAGCTTTCTTT. Translation gives CASSTGKGYTEAFF.

The chain carries TRBV7-2 and TRBJ2-1; no firm D call. The CDR3 has 15 residues. CDR1 and CDR2 (germline): SGHTA, FQGNSA. The ends were cut back, 2 bases at V and 5 bases at J, with 13 bases in the middle. The CDR3 region is CASSLSLRFNNEQFF. The CDR3 DNA is TGTGCCAGCAGCTTATCCCTAAGATTCAACAATGAGCAGTTCTTC.

The chain is built from TRBV19 and TRBJ2-7; 11 bases are a match to TRBD2. The CDR3 is made up of 15 amino acids. Germline lookup yields CDR1 LNHDA and CDR2 SQIVND (reference sequence). V lost 4 bases, J lost 0 bases, and 2 bases stayed unmatched. The chain's CDR3 is CASSTTSGNSYEQYF. DNA of the CDR3: TGTGCCAGTAGTACGACTAGCGGGAACTCCTACGAGCAGTACTTC.

The V call is TRBV30, the J call TRBJ1-1; no firm D call. V was clipped by 0 bases and J by 1 base, with 6 bases between them. The CDR3 spans 13 residues. Germline assignment: CDR1 GTSNPN and CDR2 SVGIG (reference sequence). The CDR3 sequence is CAWSVHQNTEAFF. DNA for the CDR3: TGTGCCTGGAGTGTACACCAGAACACTGAAGCTTTCTTT.

The V gene is TRBV18, the J gene TRBJ2-5, with 12 bases that match TRBD2. Germline V CDR1 and CDR2: KGHSH, LQKENI. The J segment lost 3 bases and the V segment lost 3 bases, leaving 5 bases of the junction unmatched. This CDR3 spans 16 amino acids. CDR3 bases: TGTGCCAGCTCACCTTTAAGACTAGCGGGAGAAGAGACCCAGTACTTC. It encodes CASSPLRLAGEETQYF.

The rearrangement uses TRBV24-1 and TRBJ1-2, with 8 bases lining up with TRBD1. CDR1 is KGHDR, CDR2 SFDVKD, per germline. The ends lost 4 bases at V and 4 bases at J; junction bases unmatched: 4. The CDR3 runs to 14 residues. CDR3 protein: CATSESTGAYGYTF. The CDR3 nucleotides are TGTGCCACCAGTGAATCGACAGGGGCCTATGGCTACACCTTC.